These T cell receptor beta chains were read from a single sample in a study of shared clonotypes between healthy human individuals. Clones were read by immunoSEQ multiplex PCR, and TCRdb kept only the in-frame ones, dropping some. This table holds about 490,000 clones, roughly 85% found once. The material sequenced was PBMCs. Receptors originate from a woman aged 40 to 49 in good health. Some clones in this sample may be carry-over from other donors' samples. The CDR3 runs from the conserved cysteine through the conserved F or W. A D gene is named only where the DNA matches it firmly. Clone size is not always given. Where it is, it says once, few, many or a class for expanded clones.

size: .
V: TRBV7-9
length: 16
J: TRBJ2-5
D: .
DNA: TGTGCCAGCAGCTTAGCGCTTTCCCCTGTGAGAGAGACCCAGTACTTC
CDR3: CASSLALSPVRETQYF

size: .
V: TRBV28
length: 14
J: TRBJ2-1
D: TRBD1
DNA: TGTGCCAGCAGGTGGGACAGGGAGGTGGCTTGGGAGTTCTTC
CDR3: CASRWDREVAWEFF

size: .
V: TRBV6-5
length: 13
J: TRBJ2-7
D: .
DNA: TGTGCCAGCAGGCCCGTCGGGGGCTACGAGCAGTACTTC
CDR3: CASRPVGGYEQYF

size: .
V: TRBV5-1
length: 16
J: TRBJ1-3
D: TRBD1
DNA: TGCGCCAGCAGCTTGACAGGGGCGCCCTCTGGAAACACCATATATTTT
CDR3: CASSLTGAPSGNTIYF

size: .
V: TRBV2
length: 20
J: TRBJ2-3
D: .
DNA: TGTGCCAGCGGGGAGCCGGGACTTCCGCCCTTAAATCCTAGCACAGATACGCAGTATTTT
CDR3: CASGEPGLPPLNPSTDTQYF

size: .
V: TRBV27
length: 16
J: TRBJ2-6
D: .
DNA: TGTGCCAGCAGTTATTGGGGATCTTCTGGGGCCAACGTCCTGACTTTC
CDR3: CASSYWGSSGANVLTF

size: few
V: TRBV7-3
length: 16
J: TRBJ2-2
D: .
DNA: TGTGCCAGCAGCTTATTATCTCACGGGAAGGGCGGGGAGCTGTTTTTT
CDR3: CASSLLSHGKGGELFF

size: .
V: TRBV13
length: 17
J: TRBJ2-7
D: TRBD2
DNA: TGTGCCAGCAGCCCTCGGGGTAGCGGGACCCCCTCCTACGAGCAGTACTTC
CDR3: CASSPRGSGTPSYEQYF

size: .
V: TRBV19
length: 12
J: TRBJ2-7
D: TRBD2
DNA: TGTGCCAGTAGTATAGCGGGGGGACGACAGTACTTC
CDR3: CASSIAGGRQYF

size: .
V: TRBV11-3
length: 14
J: TRBJ2-1
D: .
DNA: TGTGCCAGCAGCCAGGGCCAGCAAGACAATGAGCGGTTCTTC
CDR3: CASSQGQQDNERFF

size: .
V: TRBV7-8
length: 16
J: TRBJ2-1
D: .
DNA: TGTGCCAGCAGCTTAGTACCAGGGCGAACGTACAATGAGCAGTTCTTC
CDR3: CASSLVPGRTYNEQFF

size: .
V: TRBV19
length: 14
J: TRBJ2-7
D: TRBD2
DNA: TGTGCCAGTAGCCCTGGACTAGCGCACTACGAGCAGTACTTC
CDR3: CASSPGLAHYEQYF

size: .
V: TRBV27
length: 14
J: TRBJ2-1
D: TRBD1
DNA: TGTGCCAGCAGCCAGGGCAGGGGGCAAACTGAGCAGTTCTTC
CDR3: CASSQGRGQTEQFF

size: few
V: TRBV18
length: 14
J: TRBJ1-1
D: TRBD1
DNA: TGTGCCAGCTCTCCACTCTCAGGGGGCGGTGAAGCTTTCTTT
CDR3: CASSPLSGGGEAFF

size: few
V: TRBV2
length: 16
J: TRBJ2-2
D: TRBD2
DNA: TGTGCCAGCGGCGGCCCAGCGGGAGGGAGCACCGGGGAGCTGTTTTTT
CDR3: CASGGPAGGSTGELFF

size: few
V: TRBV7-9
length: 13
J: TRBJ1-5
D: .
DNA: TGTGCCAGCAGCTCAGGGACGGGGCAGCCCCAGCATTTT
CDR3: CASSSGTGQPQHF

size: .
V: TRBV6-4
length: 15
J: TRBJ2-2
D: TRBD2
DNA: TGTGCCAGCAGCTCAGCGGGAGAAGGAACCGGGGAGCTGTTTTTT
CDR3: CASSSAGEGTGELFF

size: .
V: TRBV28
length: 12
J: TRBJ2-2
D: .
DNA: TGTGCCAGCAGTTTAACCACCGGGGAGCTGTTTTTT
CDR3: CASSLTTGELFF

size: .
V: TRBV2
length: 13
J: TRBJ2-5
D: .
DNA: TGTGCCAGCAGATACAGGGAATTGGGGACCCAGTACTTC
CDR3: CASRYRELGTQYF

size: .
V: TRBV13
length: 11
J: TRBJ2-7
D: .
DNA: TGTGCCAGCAGTTCCAGGGGAGAGCAGTACTTC
CDR3: CASSSRGEQYF

size: .
V: TRBV27
length: 14
J: TRBJ2-1
D: TRBD2
DNA: TGTACCAGCAGTCCCAGGACTAGCGCCAATGAGCAGTTCTTC
CDR3: CTSSPRTSANEQFF

size: once
V: TRBV5-1
length: 15
J: TRBJ2-1
D: .
DNA: TGCGCCAGCAGCCTGCGTGGACCCCGGGAAAATGAGCAGTTCTTC
CDR3: CASSLRGPRENEQFF

size: .
V: TRBV2
length: 12
J: TRBJ2-5
D: .
DNA: TGTGCCAGCAGTAAGCGGCAAGAGACCCAGTACTTC
CDR3: CASSKRQETQYF

size: .
V: TRBV6-1
length: 14
J: TRBJ1-5
D: .
DNA: TGTGCCAGCAGTGCGAGCCGGCCCAATCAGCCCCAGCATTTT
CDR3: CASSASRPNQPQHF

size: once
V: TRBV7-8
length: 17
J: TRBJ2-5
D: TRBD2
DNA: TGTGCCAGCAGCTTGGGGACTCTAGCGGGAGTTTTGGAGACCCAGTACTTC
CDR3: CASSLGTLAGVLETQYF

size: once
V: TRBV9
length: 15
J: TRBJ1-4
D: .
DNA: TGTGCCAGCAGCGTAGGGAGGGGCACTAATGAAAAACTGTTTTTT
CDR3: CASSVGRGTNEKLFF

size: .
V: TRBV5-1
length: 14
J: TRBJ1-1
D: .
DNA: TGCGCCAGCAGCTTGCTACAGGGGAACACTGAAGCTTTCTTT
CDR3: CASSLLQGNTEAFF

size: .
V: TRBV6-1
length: 15
J: TRBJ2-4
D: .
DNA: TGTGCCAGCTCCAAGGGTCCTTTGGACAAAAACATTCAGTACTTC
CDR3: CASSKGPLDKNIQYF

size: .
V: TRBV19
length: 14
J: TRBJ2-1
D: .
DNA: TGTGCCAGTAGTATCCCAGGACTCCACAATGAGCAGTTCTTC
CDR3: CASSIPGLHNEQFF

size: .
V: TRBV7-2
length: 15
J: TRBJ1-3
D: .
DNA: TGTGCCAGCAGCTTTTTTGGGGGCTTCGGAAACACCATATATTTT
CDR3: CASSFFGGFGNTIYF

size: .
V: TRBV2
length: 14
J: TRBJ2-7
D: TRBD1
DNA: TGTGCCAGCAATTTACAGGGGTCCGACCACGAGCAGTACTTC
CDR3: CASNLQGSDHEQYF

size: .
V: TRBV6-6
length: 13
J: TRBJ1-2
D: .
DNA: TGTGCCAGCAGTTACCGGGGATTCGGTGGCTACACCTTC
CDR3: CASSYRGFGGYTF

size: many
V: TRBV10-3
length: 15
J: TRBJ1-4
D: .
DNA: TGTGCCATCAGTGAGTCTGCGGCAACTAATGAAAAACTGTTTTTT
CDR3: CAISESAATNEKLFF

size: .
V: TRBV10-2
length: 12
J: TRBJ2-1
D: TRBD1
DNA: TGCGCCAGCGGGACAGGGGAGAATGAGCAGTTCTTC
CDR3: CASGTGENEQFF

size: .
V: TRBV11-2
length: 15
J: TRBJ1-4
D: TRBD1
DNA: TGTGCCAGCAGCTTTATCGGGACAGGGGATGAAAAACTGTTTTTT
CDR3: CASSFIGTGDEKLFF

size: .
V: TRBV5-6
length: 17
J: TRBJ1-4
D: .
DNA: TGTGCCAGCAGCTTGAGGTCCTTAGGGGCAACTAATGAAAAACTGTTTTTT
CDR3: CASSLRSLGATNEKLFF

size: .
V: TRBV5-1
length: 16
J: TRBJ1-1
D: TRBD1
DNA: TGCGCCAGCAGCTCCGGGACAGGGGTCTTGAACACTGAAGCTTTCTTT
CDR3: CASSSGTGVLNTEAFF

size: .
V: TRBV4-3
length: 16
J: TRBJ2-1
D: TRBD2
DNA: TGCGCCAGCAGCCAAGGGGGTAGCGGGAGACGAGGTGAGCAGTTCTTC
CDR3: CASSQGGSGRRGEQFF

size: .
V: TRBV15
length: 13
J: TRBJ2-1
D: .
DNA: TGTGCCACCAGCAGACCCCCGGGGAATGAGCAGTTCTTC
CDR3: CATSRPPGNEQFF

size: .
V: TRBV11-3
length: 15
J: TRBJ2-1
D: TRBD2
DNA: TGTGCCAGCAGCCGAGCGGGAATTTCCTACAATGAGCAGTTCTTC
CDR3: CASSRAGISYNEQFF

size: .
V: TRBV7-2
length: 16
J: TRBJ2-5
D: .
DNA: TGTGCCAGCAGCTTAGTAGGTTCCTCCCGGGGTGAGACCCAGTACTTC
CDR3: CASSLVGSSRGETQYF

size: .
V: TRBV5-3
length: 17
J: TRBJ2-5
D: TRBD2
DNA: TGTGCCAGAAGCACCCGGGTGGGGACTAGACCTCAAGAGACCCAGTACTTC
CDR3: CARSTRVGTRPQETQYF

size: .
V: TRBV7-2
length: 18
J: TRBJ2-1
D: TRBD1
DNA: TGTGCCAGCAGCTTAGGGATGGACAGGGGGATCCGGCACAATGAGCAGTTCTTC
CDR3: CASSLGMDRGIRHNEQFF

size: many
V: TRBV28
length: 13
J: TRBJ1-1
D: .
DNA: TGTGCCAGCAGCCCCCCGATTAGCACTGAAGCTTTCTTT
CDR3: CASSPPISTEAFF

size: .
V: TRBV30
length: 13
J: TRBJ2-7
D: .
DNA: TGTGCCTGGACCCCCCGCGACCCCTACGAGCAGTACTTC
CDR3: CAWTPRDPYEQYF

size: few
V: TRBV11-2
length: 14
J: TRBJ2-5
D: .
DNA: TGTGCCAGCAGCCCTTGGACAGTCGGACAGACCCAGTACTTC
CDR3: CASSPWTVGQTQYF

size: .
V: TRBV2
length: 15
J: TRBJ2-7
D: TRBD1
DNA: TGTGCCAGCAGGCTCATTCGGGACAGGGGCTCTCTTCTACACTTC
CDR3: CASRLIRDRGSLLHF

size: few
V: TRBV28
length: 12
J: TRBJ2-1
D: .
DNA: TGTGCCAGCAGTGGACGGATCAATGAGCAGTTCTTC
CDR3: CASSGRINEQFF

size: .
V: TRBV28
length: 12
J: TRBJ1-5
D: .
DNA: TGTGCCAGCGAGGGGAGCAATCAGCCCCAGCATTTT
CDR3: CASEGSNQPQHF

size: .
V: TRBV6-6
length: 15
J: TRBJ2-7
D: TRBD1
DNA: TGTGCCAGCAGTTACCCCGGACAGGGGAACTACGAGCAGTACTTC
CDR3: CASSYPGQGNYEQYF

size: .
V: TRBV7-2
length: 15
J: TRBJ2-7
D: TRBD1
DNA: TGTGCCAGCAGCTCTCTCGGACAGGGAGTCTACGAGCAGTACTTC
CDR3: CASSSLGQGVYEQYF

size: .
V: TRBV7-2
length: 15
J: TRBJ2-2
D: TRBD2
DNA: TGTGCCAGCAGCTTATCAGCGGGAGCCCCCGGGGAGCTGTTTTTT
CDR3: CASSLSAGAPGELFF

size: .
V: TRBV9
length: 14
J: TRBJ1-2
D: TRBD1
DNA: TGTGCCAGCAACCAAGACAGGGGGGGCTATGGCTACACCTTC
CDR3: CASNQDRGGYGYTF

size: .
V: TRBV7-2
length: 15
J: TRBJ2-7
D: .
DNA: TGTGCCAGCAGTACCGGGACGGGTGCTGGCTACGAGCAGTACTTC
CDR3: CASSTGTGAGYEQYF

size: .
V: TRBV6-5
length: 15
J: TRBJ2-7
D: TRBD2
DNA: TGTGCCAGCAGTTACTCTGGGACTAGGAGCTACGAGCAGTACTTC
CDR3: CASSYSGTRSYEQYF

size: many
V: TRBV6-6
length: 15
J: TRBJ2-7
D: TRBD1
DNA: TGTGCCAGCAGATCTGGACAGGGGGCAGCCTACGAGCAGTACTTC
CDR3: CASRSGQGAAYEQYF

size: .
V: TRBV10-3
length: 14
J: TRBJ2-7
D: TRBD1
DNA: TGTGCCATCAGCGCGGGGGACAGGGGCAACGAGCAGTACTTC
CDR3: CAISAGDRGNEQYF

size: .
V: TRBV6-1
length: 15
J: TRBJ2-7
D: TRBD2
DNA: TGTGCCAGCAGTGAGTCCTGGACTAGCGGCTACGAGCAGTACTTC
CDR3: CASSESWTSGYEQYF